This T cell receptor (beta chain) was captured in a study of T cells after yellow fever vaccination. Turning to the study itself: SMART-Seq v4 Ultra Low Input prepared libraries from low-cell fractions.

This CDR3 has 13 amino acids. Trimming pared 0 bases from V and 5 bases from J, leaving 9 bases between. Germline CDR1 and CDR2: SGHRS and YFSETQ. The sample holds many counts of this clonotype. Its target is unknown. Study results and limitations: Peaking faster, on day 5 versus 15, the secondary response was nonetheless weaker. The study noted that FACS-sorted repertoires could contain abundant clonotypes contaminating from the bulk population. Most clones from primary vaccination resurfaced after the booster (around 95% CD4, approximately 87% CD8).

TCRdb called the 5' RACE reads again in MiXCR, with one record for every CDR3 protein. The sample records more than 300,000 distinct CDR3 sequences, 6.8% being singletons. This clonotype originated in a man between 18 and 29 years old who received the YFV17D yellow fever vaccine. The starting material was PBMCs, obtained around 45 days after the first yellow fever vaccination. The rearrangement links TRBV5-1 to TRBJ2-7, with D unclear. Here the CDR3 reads CASSLAPPHEQYF. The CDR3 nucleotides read TGCGCCAGCAGCTTGGCCCCCCCCCACGAGCAGTACTTC. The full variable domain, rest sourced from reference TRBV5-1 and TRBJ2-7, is KAGVTQTPRYLIKTRGQQVTLSCSPISGHRSVSWYQQTPGQGLQFLFEYFSETQRNKGNFPGRFSGRQFSNSRSEMNVSTLELGDSALYLCASSLAPPHEQYFGPGTRLTVT.